This is a list of T cell receptor beta chains from one sample in a study of blood T cell repertoires in COVID-19. The method was immunoSEQ multiplex PCR; TCRdb's version includes in-frame clones alone and lacks a portion of them. The table shows roughly 140,000 clones, with more than 75% occurring only once. Specimen: peripheral blood. Receptors originate from a woman of 80 years or more with acute or convalescent COVID-19. The CDR3 runs from the conserved cysteine through the conserved F or W. Fields, in order: V gene, clone size, J gene, D gene, CDR3 DNA, CDR3 protein. D genes are given only for firm matches. Only some rows state a clone size, as once, few, many or a class for expanded clones.

V gene: TRBV5-5; clone size: .; J gene: TRBJ1-4; D gene: TRBD1; CDR3 DNA: TGTGCCAGCAGCCTCTTATTTTCCAGACAGGGTTTTAATGAAAAACTGTTTTTT; CDR3 protein: CASSLLFSRQGFNEKLFF
V gene: TRBV7-2; clone size: .; J gene: TRBJ2-1; D gene: TRBD2; CDR3 DNA: TGTGCCAGCAGGCTCATGCGGGGGGGTTCCTACAATGAGCAGTTCTTC; CDR3 protein: CASRLMRGGSYNEQFF
V gene: TRBV6-1; clone size: few; J gene: TRBJ1-5; D gene: TRBD1; CDR3 DNA: TGTGCCAGCAGTGAATGGGACAGGAGCGGCGGCTATCAGCCCCAGCATTTT; CDR3 protein: CASSEWDRSGGYQPQHF
V gene: TRBV5-8; clone size: .; J gene: TRBJ1-5; D gene: TRBD1; CDR3 DNA: TGTGCCAGCAGCCCTCCGGGACAGCATCAGCCCCAGCATTTT; CDR3 protein: CASSPPGQHQPQHF
V gene: TRBV6-5; clone size: .; J gene: TRBJ1-1; D gene: .; CDR3 DNA: TGTGCCAGCAGTTACTCGGGCAGGGGCACTGAAGCTTTCTTT; CDR3 protein: CASSYSGRGTEAFF
V gene: TRBV2; clone size: .; J gene: TRBJ2-6; D gene: .; CDR3 DNA: TGTGCCAGCAGTGAAGGCAGGGCAGGGGCCAACGTCCTGACTTTC; CDR3 protein: CASSEGRAGANVLTF
V gene: TRBV13; clone size: .; J gene: TRBJ2-3; D gene: TRBD2; CDR3 DNA: TGTGCCAGCAGCTTGGCGGGAGGCTACACAGATACGCAGTATTTT; CDR3 protein: CASSLAGGYTDTQYF
V gene: TRBV27; clone size: .; J gene: TRBJ2-7; D gene: TRBD1; CDR3 DNA: TGTGCCAGCAGTTTCTCCGGGACAGGCTCCTACGAGCAGTACTTC; CDR3 protein: CASSFSGTGSYEQYF
V gene: TRBV5-4; clone size: .; J gene: TRBJ1-2; D gene: .; CDR3 DNA: TGTGCCAGCAGCCAACTCCGAGAGAAGGAGGAGGATGGCTACACCTTC; CDR3 protein: CASSQLREKEEDGYTF
V gene: TRBV7-9; clone size: many; J gene: TRBJ2-7; D gene: .; CDR3 DNA: TGTGCCAGCAGCTTAGTCTGGGGGGACAGTGCCTACGAGCAGTACTTC; CDR3 protein: CASSLVWGDSAYEQYF
V gene: TRBV6-5; clone size: .; J gene: TRBJ2-2; D gene: TRBD1; CDR3 DNA: TGTGCCAGCATGTCGGGACAGGGTTATACCGGGGAGCTGTTTTTT; CDR3 protein: CASMSGQGYTGELFF